Below, 32 T cell receptor beta chains from the same sample are listed, as sequenced in a study of cytomegalovirus exposure and HLA in healthy donors. 13 Jbeta primers and 60 Vbeta primers were used for the PCR. Profiling relied on immunoSEQ multiplex PCR, and the TCRdb table lists in-frame clones only, not all of them. The data hold about 140,000 clones, with 60% to 85% observed a single time. Sample: PBMCs. These receptors were collected from a man aged 18 to 30 in good health and CMV-seronegative.

This clone was counted between two and nine times. This chain joins TRBV7-8 and TRBJ2-7; 7 bases align to TRBD2. From germline, CDR1 is SGHVS and CDR2 FQNEAQ. This CDR3 has 14 amino acids. Germline trimming cut 5 bases from V and 6 bases from J; bases unmatched to any gene: 10. CDR3 nucleotides: TGTGCCAGCAGCCCCGGACTAGGAGCTGTCGAGCAGTACTTC. Translated: CASSPGLGAVEQYF.

The rearrangement links TRBV5-1 to TRBJ2-3; no firm D call. The germline CDR1 and CDR2 sequences are SGHRS and YFSETQ. The CDR3 length is 12 residues. V lost 3 bases, J lost 2 bases, and 4 bases lay in between. CDR3 nucleotide sequence: TGCGCCAGCAGCTCTTTCACAGATACGCAGTATTTT. Translation gives CASSSFTDTQYF.

The chain employs TRBV13 and TRBJ2-2; D might be TRBD1 (5 bases). Trimming removed 10 bases from V and 1 base from J, with 13 bases in between. This CDR3 is built from 14 residues. CDR1 and CDR2 (germline): PRHDT, FYEKMQ (reference sequence). The CDR3: CATPLGENTGELFF. The CDR3 nucleotides are TGTGCCACCCCTTTAGGGGAGAACACCGGGGAGCTGTTTTTT.

This chain uses TRBV6-5 with TRBJ2-5; D remains ambiguous. V lost 3 bases, J lost 11 bases, and 16 bases lay in between. Per germline, CDR1 MNHEY and CDR2 SVGAGI. The CDR3 has 13 residues. The CDR3 region is CASSYLSPPEQYF. The CDR3 bases are TGTGCCAGCAGTTATTTATCCCCCCCGGAGCAGTACTTC.

This sequence joins TRBV6-1 and TRBJ2-1, with 9 positions matching TRBD1. Germline CDR1 and CDR2: MNHNS and SASEGT. The J segment lost 6 bases and the V segment lost 3 bases, leaving 12 bases of the junction unmatched. The CDR3 extends over 17 amino acids. DNA for the CDR3: TGTGCCAGCAGTGATACCCCCCGGGACAGGGTCGTCAATGAGCAGTTCTTC. It encodes CASSDTPRDRVVNEQFF.

The J gene is TRBJ2-1, the V gene TRBV5-1, with D maybe TRBD2 (6 bases). The CDR3 totals 15 residues. Germline lookup yields CDR1 SGHRS and CDR2 YFSETQ. V shed 7 bases and J shed 0 bases, with 14 bases lying between them. CDR3 DNA sequence: TGCGCCAGCGGGGGACTGCCCAGCTCCTACAATGAGCAGTTCTTC. This gives the protein CASGGLPSSYNEQFF.

The V and J genes are TRBV9 and TRBJ2-3; 11 bases agree with TRBD2. With V trimmed by 4 bases and J by 0 bases, 10 bases remained unmatched. This CDR3 is built from 18 residues. Germline V gene data show CDR1 as SGDLS and CDR2 as YYNGEE. CDR3 DNA: TGTGCCAGCAGCTTAGGACTAGCGGGTGCATTTAGCACAGATACGCAGTATTTT. The encoded protein is CASSLGLAGAFSTDTQYF.

V and J are TRBV30 and TRBJ2-1; 10 positions match TRBD1. Germline CDR1 GTSNPN, CDR2 SVGIG (reference sequence). This CDR3 comprises 13 residues. Trimming cost V 2 bases and J 11 bases; bases outside gene matches: 6. The CDR3 region has the DNA TGTGCCTGGAGTCTCGGGACAGGGGATAAGCAGTTCTTC. This gives the protein CAWSLGTGDKQFF.

The chain has TRBV15 and TRBJ2-7; 7 positions agree with TRBD2. CDR1 and CDR2 (germline): LNHNV, YYDKDF (reference sequence). V gave up 8 bases and J gave up 5 bases; unmatched junction bases: 9. This CDR3 is 13 amino acids long. CDR3 sequence: CATARWGGNEQYF. As DNA, the CDR3 is TGTGCCACCGCCCGTTGGGGGGGGAACGAGCAGTACTTC.

The chain couples TRBV5-1 to TRBJ2-1; D possibly corresponds to TRBD2 (6 bases). Germline CDR1 reads SGHRS; CDR2 reads YFSETQ. Trimming shortened V by 4 bases and J by 6 bases, and 8 bases separated the two germline ends. The CDR3 is 12 amino acids. As DNA, the CDR3 is TGCGCCAGCAGCGCACTAGCCAATGAGCAGTTCTTC. Translated: CASSALANEQFF.

The rearrangement uses TRBV7-6 and TRBJ2-7, with TRBD1 as a possible D gene (5 bases). Trimming stripped 0 bases from V and 4 bases from J, with 13 bases between. Looked up from germline, CDR1 is SGHVS and CDR2 is FNYEAQ. The CDR3 covers 15 residues. Here the CDR3 reads CASSLAQGTIYEQYF. CDR3 DNA: TGTGCCAGCAGCTTAGCGCAGGGTACCATATACGAGCAGTACTTC. Filled out from reference TRBV7-6 and TRBJ2-7, the complete variable domain reads GAGVSQSPRYKVTKRGQDVALRCDPISGHVSLYWYRQALGQGPEFLTYFNYEAQQDKSGLPNDRFSAERPEGSISTLTIQRTEQRDSAMYRCASSLAQGTIYEQYFGPGTRLTVT.

The chain couples TRBV19 to TRBJ2-7; D may be TRBD1 (6 bases). The CDR3 totals 14 residues. Germline lookup yields CDR1 LNHDA and CDR2 SQIVND (reference sequence). The V end was cut by 0 bases, the J end by 4 bases, with 10 bases between. CDR3 in DNA: TGTGCCAGTAGTATAGAGCCCAGGGGATACGAGCAGTACTTC. As protein: CASSIEPRGYEQYF.

The chain recombines TRBV27 with TRBJ2-3; D is unresolved. V was pared by 6 bases and J by 3 bases, with 13 bases between. The CDR3 consists of 14 residues. CDR1 is MNHEY, CDR2 SMNVEV, per germline (reference sequence). CDR3 sequence (DNA): TGTGCCAGCAGCAAACAAACCAATACAGATACGCAGTATTTT. The encoded protein is CASSKQTNTDTQYF.

V is TRBV5-1 and J is TRBJ2-7; 10 nucleotides agree with TRBD1. This CDR3 region has 16 residues. Trimming cost V 4 bases and J 9 bases; bases outside gene matches: 16. Germline loops: CDR1 SGHRS, CDR2 YFSETQ. CDR3: CASSLMGDRGGVGQYF. The CDR3 DNA reads as TGCGCCAGCAGCCTCATGGGGGACAGGGGTGGCGTTGGGCAGTACTTC.

This clone appeared a few times. This rearrangement joins TRBV7-9 to TRBJ2-5; D gene unclear. The CDR3 extends over 13 amino acids. Germline V gene lookup returns CDR1 SEHNR and CDR2 FQNEAQ (reference sequence). V lost 3 bases to trimming and J lost 2 bases, with 7 bases between them. In nucleotides, the CDR3 is TGTGCCAGCAGCTTCACAGTACAAGAGACCCAGTACTTC. This gives the protein CASSFTVQETQYF.

The chain employs TRBV11-2 and TRBJ2-5; 10 bases agree with TRBD2. The germline CDR1 and CDR2 sequences are SGHAT and FQNNGV. The CDR3 runs 16 residues. The ends lost 6 bases at V and 1 base at J; junction bases unmatched: 8. CDR3 loop: CASSLAGARFQETQYF. In nucleotides, the CDR3 is TGTGCCAGCAGTCTAGCGGGGGCGCGGTTCCAAGAGACCCAGTACTTC.

The genes are TRBV7-2 and TRBJ2-3, with 7 bases matching TRBD2. V gave up 1 base and J gave up 0 bases; unmatched junction bases: 4. The CDR3 is 16 amino acids. Germline CDR1 and CDR2: SGHTA and FQGNSA. The CDR3 DNA is TGTGCCAGCAGCTTAGGAGCGGGGTCTAGCACAGATACGCAGTATTTT. Protein product: CASSLGAGSSTDTQYF.

This clone has just one count. The chain links TRBV18 to TRBJ2-3; 7 nucleotides agree with TRBD1. This CDR3 has 15 amino acids. Trimming cost V 3 bases and J 3 bases; bases outside gene matches: 6. Germline V gives CDR1 KGHSH, CDR2 LQKENI. This CDR3 is CASSPRQGPTDTQYF. For the CDR3, the DNA is TGTGCCAGCTCACCGAGACAGGGACCAACAGATACGCAGTATTTT.

The chain uses TRBV27 and TRBJ1-2; the match to TRBD1 covers 7 bases. V trimming: 1 base; J trimming: 6 bases; junction bases outside the gene matches: 11. Germline values: CDR1 MNHEY, CDR2 SMNVEV (reference sequence). There are 16 residues in the CDR3. The CDR3 coding sequence is TGTGCCAGCAGTTTATTGGCGGCAGGGGGGAATGATGGCTACACCTTC. Protein product: CASSLLAAGGNDGYTF.

The V gene is TRBV5-1, the J gene TRBJ2-7, with TRBD2 identical over 12 bases. This CDR3 has 16 amino acids. Germline V lookup: CDR1 SGHRS, CDR2 YFSETQ. Trimming took 4 bases from V and 0 from J; bases not matched to a gene: 5. CDR3 sequence: CASSLETSGSSYEQYF. The CDR3 region has the DNA TGCGCCAGCAGCCTGGAGACTAGCGGGAGCTCCTACGAGCAGTACTTC.

The J gene is TRBJ1-1, the V gene TRBV5-5; 7 nucleotides match TRBD1. Germline assignment: CDR1 SGHKS and CDR2 YYEKEE (reference sequence). The CDR3 has 15 residues. Unmatched junction bases numbered 9, after V lost 4 bases and J lost 3 bases. This CDR3 is CASSRKQGMDTEAFF. The CDR3 nucleotides read TGTGCCAGCAGCCGAAAACAGGGGATGGACACTGAAGCTTTCTTT.

This clone occurred a few times. The chain uses TRBV5-1 and TRBJ2-5; tentatively, D is TRBD1 (9 bases). This CDR3 is built from 14 residues. Germline CDR1 is SGHRS and CDR2 is YFSETQ. Trimming removed 4 bases at V and 11 bases at J, with 21 bases between. The CDR3 sequence: CASSLGTGKREQYF. The CDR3 DNA is TGCGCCAGCAGCCTCGGGACAGGGAAGCGGGAGCAGTACTTC.

This clone appeared a few times. The chain is built from TRBV6-5 and TRBJ1-2; 8 bases match TRBD1. Per the germline V gene, CDR1 is MNHEY and CDR2 is SVGAGI. The CDR3 runs 14 residues. V lost 5 bases, J lost 8 bases, and 10 bases stayed unmatched. CDR3 sequence: CASSTRQGSGGYTF. CDR3 nucleotide sequence: TGTGCCAGCAGTACTCGACAGGGGTCGGGAGGCTACACCTTC.

There are a few counts of this clone. The chain employs TRBV11-2 and TRBJ2-2, with 7 bases aligning to TRBD1. This CDR3 spans 14 amino acids. The trim removed 4 bases at V and 6 bases at J, leaving 5 bases unmatched. CDR1 and CDR2 (germline): SGHAT, FQNNGV. The CDR3 DNA sequence: TGTGCCAGCAGCTCGGACAGGCCCCCCGGGGAGCTGTTTTTT. Translation: CASSSDRPPGELFF.

This chain connects TRBV10-2 to TRBJ2-7; 9 nucleotides match TRBD1. Trimming at V came to 4 bases and at J to 9 bases, leaving 10 bases not matched to a gene. In germline, CDR1 is WSHSY, CDR2 SAAADI. This CDR3 has 14 amino acids. CDR3 loop: CASSVPTGGGRQYF. The CDR3, as DNA: TGCGCCAGCAGTGTCCCGACAGGGGGTGGTCGGCAGTACTTC.

V usage is TRBV29-1 and J usage is TRBJ2-1; 11 nucleotides match TRBD1. Trimming cost V 4 bases and J 8 bases; bases outside gene matches: 7. The germline gives CDR1 SQVTM, CDR2 ANQGSEA. The CDR3 contains 14 residues. The CDR3 protein is CSVGGQGERDEQFF. The CDR3 DNA is TGCAGCGTTGGGGGACAGGGGGAAAGGGATGAGCAGTTCTTC.

This chain uses TRBV11-1 with TRBJ2-3; maybe TRBD1 (6 bases). The V and J ends lost 4 bases and 0 bases respectively, with 20 bases between them. Germline V gives CDR1 SGHAT, CDR2 FQDESV (reference sequence). There are 18 residues in the CDR3. The CDR3 here is CASSYPKQGFYSTDTQYF. In DNA, the CDR3 is TGTGCCAGCAGCTACCCAAAACAGGGCTTTTATAGCACAGATACGCAGTATTTT.

In the case of this clone: The sample carries other DNA sequences with the same CDR3. The chain uses TRBV18 and TRBJ2-7; TRBD1 matches at 11 bases. The CDR3 length is 14 residues. Germline loops: CDR1 KGHSH, CDR2 LQKENI. J lost 4 bases, V lost 3 bases, and 2 bases had no gene match. The CDR3 DNA sequence: TGTGCCAGCTCACCGGGACAGGGGGATTACGAGCAGTACTTC. It encodes CASSPGQGDYEQYF.

V usage is TRBV6-4 and J usage is TRBJ2-3, with TRBD2 matching 9 bases. This CDR3 is 14 amino acids long. Germline loops: CDR1 MRHNA, CDR2 SNTAGT. Losses at the gene ends were 2 bases for V and 3 bases for J; bases not matched to a gene: 0. CDR3 sequence (DNA): TGTGCCAGCAGTGACAGCGGGAGGACAGATACGCAGTATTTT. This translates into CASSDSGRTDTQYF.

The chain joins TRBV5-4 to TRBJ1-2, with 8 bases identical to TRBD1. Germline CDR1 is SGHNT and CDR2 is YYREEE (reference sequence). V lost 0 bases, J lost 5 bases, and 6 bases stayed unmatched. The CDR3 covers 15 residues. The CDR3 bases are TGTGCCAGCAGCTTGGGGCAGGGGGCAGAATATGGCTACACCTTC. Its protein is CASSLGQGAEYGYTF.

The chain joins TRBV18 to TRBJ2-7; D perhaps matches TRBD1 (5 bases). Trimming removed 0 bases from V and 0 bases from J, with 12 bases in between. Per germline, CDR1 KGHSH and CDR2 LQKENI. CDR3 size: 16 residues. The CDR3 reads CASSPPSRAVSYEQYF. The CDR3 DNA reads TGTGCCAGCTCACCACCGAGCAGGGCCGTCTCCTACGAGCAGTACTTC.

V and J are TRBV2 and TRBJ2-3; 9 bases match TRBD1. Germline trimming cut 7 bases from V and 2 bases from J; bases unmatched to any gene: 1. CDR3 size: 13 residues. CDR1 is SNHLY, CDR2 FYNNEI, per germline. For the CDR3, the DNA is TGTGCCAGCAAACAGGGGGCCACAGATACGCAGTATTTT. Translated: CASKQGATDTQYF.